This T cell receptor (beta chain) was retrieved from a study of T cell repertoires in cytomegalovirus infection (dated by TCRdb to about 2019). At the level of the whole study: Alongside well-studied HLA-B-restricted epitopes, the peptide stimulations were aimed at recently identified HLA-C-restricted CMV epitopes, whose presentation resists viral immunomodulation. Because public TCR beta signatures pointed to carriage of CMV infection together with the matching HLA type, the HLA type of each donor mattered for the analysis. Here is what the overall study found, with its caveats: The ex vivo response was dominated by HLA-C-restricted CMV-specific TCR beta clonotypes, which also provided the single most frequent clonotype in two of eight donors. Carriers of CMV infection plus the relevant HLA type were discriminated by the cumulative frequency of public TCR beta family members in the study cohort and in an independent roughly 400-donor cohort.

With respect to this clonotype: This receptor's antigen is unknown. Within one base of it there is no much larger clone, and no base qualities were kept.

This sample's treatment or condition label indicates: in vitro stimulation with specific CMV peptide epitopes to enrich CMV-specific T cells. In the germline V gene (reference sequence), CDR1 corresponds to SSHAT and CDR2 to FNYEAQ. Cut back by 3 bases and 5 bases, the V and J ends lie 8 bases apart. Inclusive of the bounding cysteine and phenylalanine, the CDR3 is 13 residues long. Here the CDR3 DNA is all that survives: 39 bases in frame from base 1. TCRdb lists the instrument as Illumina HiSeq 1500. Starting from the raw public reads, TCRdb applied fastp trimming at Q25, assembled clones with MiXCR and retained in-frame beta chains. Here each entry gathers all rows of one CDR3 protein and keeps the most common genes and DNA. The sample table holds 65,000 to 85,000 distinct CDR3 sequences, of which around 30% were seen once. The leading ten clones occupy about 60% of the sample.

The V gene is TRBV7-7 and the J gene is TRBJ2-1; confidence is insufficient to name the D gene. The TCR was taken from a human donor in good health (CMV status not recorded). Some clones in this sample may be carry-over from other donors' samples. The sequences come from CD8+ T cells from cultured PBMCs, collected from culture after CMV antigen stimulation. The CDR3 region has the sequence CASSFKIDNEQFF. The DNA reads as follows: TGTGCCAGCAGCTTTAAAATAGACAATGAGCAGTTCTTC.